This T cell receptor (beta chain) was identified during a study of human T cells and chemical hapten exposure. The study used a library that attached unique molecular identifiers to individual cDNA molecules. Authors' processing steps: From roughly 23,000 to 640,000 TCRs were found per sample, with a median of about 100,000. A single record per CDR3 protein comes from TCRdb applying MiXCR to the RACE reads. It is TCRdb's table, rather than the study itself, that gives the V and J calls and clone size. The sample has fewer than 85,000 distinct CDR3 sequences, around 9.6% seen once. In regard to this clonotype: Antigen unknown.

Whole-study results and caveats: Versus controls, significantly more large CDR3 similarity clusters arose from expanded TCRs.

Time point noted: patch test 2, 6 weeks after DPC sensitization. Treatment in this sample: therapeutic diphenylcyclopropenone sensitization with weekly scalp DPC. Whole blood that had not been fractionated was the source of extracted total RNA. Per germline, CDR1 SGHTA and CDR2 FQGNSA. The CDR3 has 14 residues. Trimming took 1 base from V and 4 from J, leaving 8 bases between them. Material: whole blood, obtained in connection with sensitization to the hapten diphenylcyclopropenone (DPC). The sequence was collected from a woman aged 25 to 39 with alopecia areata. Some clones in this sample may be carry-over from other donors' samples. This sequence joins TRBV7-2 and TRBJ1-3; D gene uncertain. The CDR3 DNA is TGTGCCAGCAGCTTAGTAACGTCCGGAAACACCATATATTTT. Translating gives CASSLVTSGNTIYF. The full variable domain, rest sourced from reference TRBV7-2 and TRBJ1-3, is GAGVSQSPSNKVTEKGKDVELRCDPISGHTALYWYRQSLGQGLEFLIYFQGNSAPDKSGLPSDRFSAERTGGSVSTLTIQRTQQEDSAVYLCASSLVTSGNTIYFGEGSWLTVV.